What follows is one T cell receptor beta chain and its context. Its antigen remains unidentified. The data originate from a study of shared clonotypes between healthy human individuals. In replicate PCRs of sorted subsets, roughly 210 ng DNA, 29,000 or so T cell genomes, was used. TCRdb keeps only in-frame clones here, not all; method: immunoSEQ multiplex PCR. The table records roughly 2 million clones, 85% to 95% of them present only once. It was CD45RO-negative cells, positively selected for CCR7, that made up naive CD8 cells, with terminally differentiated effector memory CD45RA+ cells excluded. Overall study findings and caveats: Generally, estimated richness proved larger in naive subsets than it did in memory subsets. Naive CD4 clonotypes were shared across a few donors at roughly 4.6%. Non-shared clonotypes showed lower generation probabilities than clonotypes common to all four donors.

The clonotype comes from a man between 18 and 35 years old in good health. The sample comprised naive CD8+ T cells sorted from blood.

Written as DNA, the CDR3 is TGTGCCAGCAGTTACTCCTGGACAGACAATCAGCCCCAGCATTTT. Translated, it gives CASSYSWTDNQPQHF. V and J are TRBV6-5 and TRBJ1-5, with D maybe TRBD1 (6 bases). The germline V and J ends were trimmed by 0 bases and 3 bases, with 9 bases remaining between them. Germline CDR1 MNHEY, CDR2 SVGAGI. The CDR3 is 15 residues long.